This T cell receptor beta chain was obtained from a study of post-analysis software for immune sequencing data. Presence of unique molecular identifiers characterized the TCR beta cDNA libraries. Each CDR3 protein is one row after TCRdb ran MiXCR on the PCR reads. The table lists around 200,000 distinct CDR3 sequences, around 29% of them singletons. Trimming stripped 3 bases from V and 2 bases from J, with 22 bases between. The CDR3 is made up of 18 amino acids. CDR1 is MGHRA, CDR2 YSYEKL, per germline. This clonotype was detected a few times. Antigen: not known. Whole-study findings and limits: Patients carried several TRBV segments more frequently than controls did, and TRBV5-6, TRBV5-1 and TRBV20-1 were among them.

Material: blood. The genes are TRBV4-1 and TRBJ1-1, with TRBD1 as a possible D gene (5 bases). The clonotype was recovered from a girl under 18 with multiple sclerosis. CDR3 sequence reads: CASSQPRRGFPRNTEAFF. The CDR3 DNA follows: TGCGCCAGCAGCCAGCCGCGTCGGGGGTTCCCCAGAAACACTGAAGCTTTCTTT.